This record looks at one T cell receptor (beta chain) sequence and its context. The antigen is undetermined. All donors qualified as healthy HIV-negative adults and had experienced no recent acute infections or vaccinations. This record comes from a study of shared clonotypes between healthy human individuals. The CDR3 consists of 13 residues. V trimming: 6 bases; J trimming: 7 bases; junction bases outside the gene matches: 3. CDR1 MDHEN and CDR2 SYDVKM come from the germline V gene. The input for sorted-subset replicate PCRs was approximately 190 ng DNA, approximately 30,000 T cell genomes. Sequenced by immunoSEQ multiplex PCR; TCRdb stores in-frame clones only, minus some. The sample holds 550,000 to 700,000 clones; about three quarters are singletons and the top ten take 1.5% to 2%. Study observations and caveats: Sampling covered blood only; tissue repertoires likely differ. Around 5.4% of naive CD4 clonotypes were common to a few donors.

Input material: memory CD4+ T cells sorted from blood. As for subset: CD45RA-negative fraction. V gene TRBV28 combines with J gene TRBJ1-4, with 9 bases fitting TRBD1. The sequence was obtained from a woman aged 25 to 45 in good health. CDR3 loop: CASRQTGGEKLFF. The CDR3 bases are TGTGCCAGCAGACAGACAGGGGGTGAAAAACTGTTTTTT.